This T cell receptor (beta chain) was sequenced during a study of shared T cell receptors in the human thymus (dated by TCRdb to the early 2020s). Turning to the overall study: The study examined how self-reactive, shared T-cell receptor alpha chains are generated in the human thymus.

With regard to this clone: The specificity of this receptor is unknown. No much larger clone exists at a distance of one base, and base qualities are not known.

Libraries were built with the immunoSEQ multiplex PCR assay. Imported from immuneACCESS, the table was reduced by TCRdb to in-frame sequences with V and J called. These copies leave out some clones; in studies compared against another copy, an unresolved V gene accounts for under half, and the cause of the remainder is not known. The sample has some 660,000 clones on record, 70% to 90% of them singletons. The ten largest make up about 0.0094% of the sample. Including cysteine and phenylalanine, the CDR3 has 14 amino acids. Only the CDR3 portion is preserved as DNA: 42 bases, with reading frame beginning at the first base. CDR1 and CDR2 (LGHNA, YSLEER) derive from the germline V gene. Relative to germline, V is 0 bases shorter and J is 6 bases shorter, with 6 bases between their ends. These sequences were also reported in another study, on human thymus T cells. Reported in the second study: The donors were immunologically healthy infants in Finland who had open corrective cardiac surgery for congenital heart defects. Thymus tissue was obtained as surgical resects removed during corrective cardiac surgery. Biased V and J gene segment usage appeared to be present in both thymic and peripheral blood repertoires. According to the related research, thymic TCR repertoires were highly overlapping among unrelated individuals. TCR alpha and beta repertoires from roughly 8 infant thymus samples and a few related peripheral blood samples were characterized in the study. The cohort included several male and two female infants, with donor ages spanning 7 to 244 days. Thymocytes were mechanically released from the tissue and were stored as pellets of roughly 9-33 million cells at -70 degrees C. A QIAsymphony instrument was used to extract genomic DNA from the frozen cell pellets. Using the immunoSEQ multiplex PCR assay, the TCRB and TCRAD loci were amplified from a standardized quantity of quality-controlled genomic DNA. Amplicons spanned the V(D)J region at a length sufficient to cover the CDR3 and identify V and J genes. The commercial immunoSEQ service was used to sequence amplicons on an Illumina platform. Primer bias and sequencing errors were corrected as previously described, and TCRAD and TCRB were defined on the basis of the IMGT database. The repertoires were analysed using immunoSEQ Analyzer 3.0 and VDJTools for basic statistics, V/J segment usage, diversity estimates, rarefaction and pairwise overlap. Diversity was estimated with Chao1, ChaoE, Efron-Thisted, Shannon and inverse Simpson indices, and also on datasets down-sampled to the smallest sample. Repertoire overlap used strict matching of CDR3 nucleotide sequence, V gene and J gene, with Jaccard-based multidimensional scaling clustering. Thymus samples yielded on average roughly 840,000 unique TCRB clonotypes, compared with roughly 76,000 from blood samples.

Sequencing was carried out using thymocytes. The TCR comes from a boy under two years old with a congenital heart defect. Donor details come from another sample of the same person, matched by shared clones. The rearranged segments are TRBV4-3 and TRBJ1-6; the D gene is not confidently resolved. The CDR3 loop reads CASSQDKFNSPLHF. The sequenced DNA is TGCGCCAGCAGCCAAGACAAATTTAATTCACCCCTCCACTTT.